The sequence of this T cell receptor beta chain was determined in a study of shared clonotypes between healthy human individuals. On the study more broadly: In total, the donors were a couple of women and three men aged 18 to 49. Study-wide points: Non-shared clonotypes had lower generation probabilities than those shared by all four donors.

There are 14 residues in the CDR3. Germline CDR1 reads SGHVS; CDR2 reads FQNEAQ. Trimming stripped 0 bases from V and 4 bases from J, with 9 bases between. In regard to this clone: No antigen is known for it.

Generated by immunoSEQ multiplex PCR, the TCRdb table keeps only in-frame clones and is missing some. The data show some 1,400,000 clones, with roughly 96% seen just once and approximately 1.1% held by the top ten. It was into CD45RA+ naive and CD45RA-negative memory subsets that the CD4+ cells were split. The sample taken for sequencing was naive CD4+ T cells sorted from blood. Indicated subset: CD45RA+ positively selected. The source of this sequence is a man aged 30 to 39 in good health. The J gene is TRBJ1-2, the V gene TRBV7-8, with D hard to call. The CDR3 here is CASSLARAGYGYTF. Here the CDR3 DNA reads TGTGCCAGCAGCTTAGCGCGTGCGGGCTATGGCTACACCTTC.